The 20 T cell receptor gamma chains presented below share a single source sample, sequenced in a study of Vδ1+ human thymocytes (dated by TCRdb to the late 2010s). What the research found in general, with its limitations: The thymic TRG and TRD repertoires appeared highly polyclonal, with Gaussian CDR3 length distributions, in contrast to the oligoclonal repertoires of peripheral blood.

The antigens these receptors bind are not known. Sequencing instrument: Illumina MiSeq. RNA was extracted with the RNeasy mini kit and reverse transcribed using Superscript III. Multiplex PCR was used to generate CDR3 amplicons, with pooled V-gene forward primers and a constant-region reverse primer carrying Illumina adaptor overhangs. Clones were re-identified by TCRdb from the public reads with CATT, and rows with the same DNA were merged. The sample table records about 36,000 gamma-chain clones; 20% of these occur just once. Less than 2% of the sample is taken by the ten largest. The specimen sequenced was Vdelta1+ gamma-delta thymocytes from the thymus. The cell subset or site label on this specimen signifies: FACS-sorted CD3+ TCRalphabeta- TCRVdelta1+ TCRVdelta2- thymocytes. Receptors originate from a girl younger than two who had congenital heart surgery.

This clone was detected only a few times. The chain combines TRGV3 with TRGJ1 or TRGJ2. The CDR3 is 13 residues long. Germline CDR1 VTNTFY, CDR2 YDVSTARD (reference sequence). The trim removed 0 bases at V and 9 bases at J, leaving 8 bases unmatched. CDR3 sequence (DNA): TGTGCCACCTGGGACAGGCCTGACGTTAAGAAACTCTTT. Residues: CATWDRPDVKKLF.

On this clone itself: This specimen includes other DNA sequences encoding the same CDR3. This chain connects TRGV8 to TRGJ1 or TRGJ2. The CDR3 contains 12 residues. From germline, CDR1 is VENAVY and CDR2 YDSYNSRV. The V and J ends lost 1 base and 5 bases, in that order; junction bases with no gene match: 2. The CDR3 spells CATWDRHYKKLF. In nucleotides, the CDR3 is TGTGCCACCTGGGATAGACATTATAAGAAACTCTTT.

V is TRGV4 and J is TRGJ1 or TRGJ2. J gave up 2 bases and V 4 bases, and 5 bases lay outside the gene matches. CDR3 length: 13 amino acids. Germline V gene sequence: CDR1 EGSTGY, CDR2 YDSYTSSV. CDR3 protein: CATWELDYYKKLF. The CDR3 DNA follows: TGTGCCACCTGGGAATTGGATTATTATAAGAAACTCTTT.

This clone was seen only a few times. The rearrangement joins TRGV9 to TRGJP2. After removal of 2 bases from V and 11 bases from J, the junction contained 11 bases not matched to a gene. Germline CDR1 reads GITISATS; CDR2 reads ISYDGTV (reference sequence). The CDR3 consists of 14 residues. The CDR3: CALWEARRRWIKTF. DNA for the CDR3: TGTGCCTTGTGGGAGGCAAGGAGACGGTGGATCAAGACGTTT.

The V and J genes are TRGV8 and TRGJ1 or TRGJ2. V lost 3 bases and J lost 0; bases outside the gene matches: 5. Germline lookup yields CDR1 VENAVY and CDR2 YDSYNSRV. CDR3 length: 14 residues. CDR3 in amino acids: CATWDLENYYKKLF. The CDR3 nucleotides are TGTGCCACCTGGGATCTCGAGAATTATTATAAGAAACTCTTT.

This clone was found a few times. This chain uses TRGV3 with TRGJ1 or TRGJ2. The CDR3 covers 13 residues. After removal of 0 bases from V and 8 bases from J, the junction contained 7 bases not matched to a gene. CDR1 and CDR2 (germline): VTNTFY, YDVSTARD (reference sequence). The CDR3 sequence is CATWDRQKDKKLF. CDR3 sequence (DNA): TGTGCCACCTGGGACAGGCAGAAGGATAAGAAACTCTTT.

The chain combines TRGV9 with TRGJ1 or TRGJ2. The CDR3 is made up of 11 amino acids. Germline CDR1 reads GITISATS; CDR2 reads ISYDGTV (reference sequence). J lost 11 bases, V lost 2 bases, and 6 bases had no gene match. The CDR3 coding sequence is TGTGCCTTGTGGGAGGGGGGAGAGAAACTCTTT. Translated: CALWEGGEKLF.

This clone appeared a few times. The chain has TRGV8 and TRGJ1 or TRGJ2. The V gene's germline CDR1 is VENAVY and CDR2 YDSYNSRV. V lost 1 base and J lost 9; bases outside the gene matches: 6. CDR3 length: 12 residues. This CDR3 is CATWDRPTKKLF. CDR3 in DNA: TGTGCCACCTGGGATAGACCTACTAAGAAACTCTTT.

This clone was counted a few times. V gene TRGV5 combines with J gene TRGJ1 or TRGJ2. The CDR3 runs 15 residues. With 0 bases clipped from V and 0 bases from J, the junction kept 5 bases outside the gene matches. Germline lookup yields CDR1 VINAFY and CDR2 YDVSNSKD. The CDR3 nucleotides are TGTGCCACCTGGGACAGGCGTCCGAATTATTATAAGAAACTCTTT. It is translated as CATWDRRPNYYKKLF.

Worth noting for this clone: The same CDR3 also results from other DNA sequences found in this sample. The gene calls are TRGV8 and TRGJ1 or TRGJ2. Germline-derived CDR1 and CDR2 are VENAVY and YDSYNSRV. CDR3 length: 14 amino acids. V trimming: 0 bases; J trimming: 4 bases; junction bases outside the gene matches: 6. This chain's CDR3 is CATWDRPGYYKKLF. CDR3 bases: TGTGCCACCTGGGATAGGCCTGGATATTATAAGAAACTCTTT.

This clone appeared once. The rearrangement uses TRGV2 and TRGJ1 or TRGJ2. The germline gives CDR1 EGSNGY, CDR2 YDSYNSKV. The CDR3 loop spans 15 amino acids. The ends lost 1 base at V and 3 bases at J; junction bases unmatched: 9. The CDR3 sequence is CATWDGKLGYYKKLF. The CDR3 DNA reads as TGTGCCACCTGGGACGGCAAGCTCGGTTATTATAAGAAACTCTTT.

This clone appeared a few times. With a much larger clone just one base away, this may be a read error. The same CDR3 arises from other DNA sequences in this sample as well. The chain recombines TRGV3 with TRGJ1 or TRGJ2. The J segment lost 7 bases and the V segment lost 0 bases, leaving 6 bases of the junction unmatched. This CDR3 region has 13 residues. Germline loops: CDR1 VTNTFY, CDR2 YDVSTARD (reference sequence). CDR3 nucleotides: TGTGCCACCTGGGACAGGCCCGGGTATAAGAAACTCTTT. It translates to CATWDRPGYKKLF.

This clone came up a few times. Other nucleotide sequences from this sample produce the same CDR3. V and J are TRGV4 and TRGJ1 or TRGJ2. V lost 1 base, J lost 3 bases, and 3 bases stayed unmatched. The CDR3 runs 13 residues. Germline CDR1 reads EGSTGY; CDR2 reads YDSYTSSV. The CDR3, as DNA: TGTGCCACCTGGGATGGCGTTTATTATAAGAAACTCTTT. Protein product: CATWDGVYYKKLF.

Comments on this clone: Other DNA sequences in this sample translate to the same CDR3. The chain uses TRGV3 and TRGJ1 or TRGJ2. The CDR3 runs to 14 residues. Trimming cost V 0 bases and J 7 bases; bases outside gene matches: 9. CDR1 and CDR2 (germline): VTNTFY, YDVSTARD (reference sequence). CDR3 residues: CATWDRPRSYKKLF. CDR3 coding DNA: TGTGCCACCTGGGACAGGCCGCGTTCCTATAAGAAACTCTTT.

The count of this clone is one. This CDR3 is also generated by other DNA sequences in the sample. The V and J genes are TRGV3 and TRGJ1 or TRGJ2. Germline CDR1 VTNTFY, CDR2 YDVSTARD (reference sequence). The length of the CDR3 is 14 residues. The trim removed 1 base at V and 1 base at J, leaving 4 bases unmatched. The CDR3: CATWDSLNYYKKLF. The CDR3 nucleotides are TGTGCCACCTGGGACAGCTTAAATTATTATAAGAAACTCTTT.

A few counts support this clone. The rearrangement links TRGV9 to TRGJ1 or TRGJ2. The CDR3 runs 16 residues. The junction had 16 bases not matched to a gene; V was cut back by 0 bases and J by 8 bases. Looked up from germline, CDR1 is GITISATS and CDR2 is ISYDGTV (reference sequence). The DNA of the CDR3 is TGTGCCTTGTGGGAGGTGAAAGCGGGATTTAGGAATAAGAAACTCTTT. It yields the protein CALWEVKAGFRNKKLF.

This sequence joins TRGV3 and TRGJ1 or TRGJ2. Germline CDR1 reads VTNTFY; CDR2 reads YDVSTARD (reference sequence). The CDR3 extends over 16 amino acids. V shed 3 bases, J shed 4 bases, and the junction held 15 bases outside the gene matches. CDR3 amino acids: CATWDATRWGYYKKLF. The CDR3 DNA sequence: TGTGCCACCTGGGACGCCACACGGTGGGGCTATTATAAGAAACTCTTT.

The chain combines TRGV2 with TRGJ1 or TRGJ2. V trimming: 2 bases; J trimming: 9 bases; junction bases outside the gene matches: 7. The CDR3 loop spans 12 amino acids. CDR1 and CDR2 from the germline V gene are EGSNGY and YDSYNSKV. CDR3 protein: CATWDAVGKKLF. The CDR3 DNA reads as TGTGCCACCTGGGACGCGGTGGGTAAGAAACTCTTT.

This clone has a handful of counts. Within the sample, other DNA sequences also encode this same CDR3. This chain uses TRGV8 with TRGJ1 or TRGJ2. The V and J ends lost 3 bases and 10 bases, in that order; junction bases with no gene match: 9. CDR3 size: 12 residues. Germline loops: CDR1 VENAVY, CDR2 YDSYNSRV. DNA for the CDR3: TGTGCCACCTGGGATCGGACGACGAAGAAACTCTTT. As protein: CATWDRTTKKLF.

The rearrangement links TRGV9 to TRGJ1 or TRGJ2. The length of the CDR3 is 14 residues. Germline assignment: CDR1 GITISATS and CDR2 ISYDGTV (reference sequence). V lost 4 bases and J lost 10; bases outside the gene matches: 16. This chain's CDR3 is CALWEANGTIKKLF. CDR3 in DNA: TGTGCCTTGTGGGAAGCGAACGGGACTATAAAGAAACTCTTT.